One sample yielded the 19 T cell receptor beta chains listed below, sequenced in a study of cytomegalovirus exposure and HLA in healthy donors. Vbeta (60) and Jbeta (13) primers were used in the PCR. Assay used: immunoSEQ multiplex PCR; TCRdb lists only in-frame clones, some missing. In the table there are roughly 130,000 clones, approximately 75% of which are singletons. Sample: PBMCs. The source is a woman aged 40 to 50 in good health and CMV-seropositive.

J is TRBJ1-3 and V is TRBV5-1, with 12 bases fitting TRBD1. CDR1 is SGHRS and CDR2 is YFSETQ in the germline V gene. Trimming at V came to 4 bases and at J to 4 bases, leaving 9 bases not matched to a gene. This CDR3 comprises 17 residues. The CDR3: CASSARTGTGGGNTIYF. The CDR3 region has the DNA TGCGCCAGCAGCGCCAGAACCGGGACAGGGGGCGGAAACACCATATATTTT.

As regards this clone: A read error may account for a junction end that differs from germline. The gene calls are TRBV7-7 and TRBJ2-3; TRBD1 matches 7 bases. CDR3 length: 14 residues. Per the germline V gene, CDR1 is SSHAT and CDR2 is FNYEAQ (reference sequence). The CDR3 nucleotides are TGTGCTAGCAGCACAGGGGTTAGCACAGATACGCAGTATTTT. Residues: CASSTGVSTDTQYF.

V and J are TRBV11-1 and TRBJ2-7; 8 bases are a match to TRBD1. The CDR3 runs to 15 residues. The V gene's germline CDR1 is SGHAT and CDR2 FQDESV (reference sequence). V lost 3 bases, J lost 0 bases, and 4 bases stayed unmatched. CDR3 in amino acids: CASSFGQGGSYEQYF. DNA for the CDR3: TGTGCCAGCAGCTTCGGACAGGGAGGCTCCTACGAGCAGTACTTC.

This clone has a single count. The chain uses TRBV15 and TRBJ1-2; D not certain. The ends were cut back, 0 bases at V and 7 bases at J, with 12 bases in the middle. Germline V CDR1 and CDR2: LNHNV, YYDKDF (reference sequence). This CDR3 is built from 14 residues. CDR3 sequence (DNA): TGTGCCACCAGCAGAGATCTAGCCGACTGTGGCTACACCTTC. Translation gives CATSRDLADCGYTF.

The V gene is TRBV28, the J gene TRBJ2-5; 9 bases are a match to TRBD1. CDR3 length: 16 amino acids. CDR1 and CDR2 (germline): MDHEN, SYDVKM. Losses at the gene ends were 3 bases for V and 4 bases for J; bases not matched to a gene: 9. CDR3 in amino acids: CASSFSQQGAGETQYF. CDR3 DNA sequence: TGTGCCAGCAGTTTCTCTCAACAGGGGGCAGGAGAGACCCAGTACTTC.

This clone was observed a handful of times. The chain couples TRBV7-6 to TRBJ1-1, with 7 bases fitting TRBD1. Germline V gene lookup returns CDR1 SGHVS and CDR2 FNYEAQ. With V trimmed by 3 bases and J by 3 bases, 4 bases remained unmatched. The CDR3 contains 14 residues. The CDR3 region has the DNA TGTGCCAGCAGCTTTGGAGGGGGCGACACTGAAGCTTTCTTT. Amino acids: CASSFGGGDTEAFF.

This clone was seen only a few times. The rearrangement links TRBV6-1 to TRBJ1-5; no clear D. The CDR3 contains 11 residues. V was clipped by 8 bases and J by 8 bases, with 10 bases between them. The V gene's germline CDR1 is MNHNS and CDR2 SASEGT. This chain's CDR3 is CASRIYEPQHF. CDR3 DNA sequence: TGTGCCAGCCGCATCTATGAGCCCCAGCATTTT.

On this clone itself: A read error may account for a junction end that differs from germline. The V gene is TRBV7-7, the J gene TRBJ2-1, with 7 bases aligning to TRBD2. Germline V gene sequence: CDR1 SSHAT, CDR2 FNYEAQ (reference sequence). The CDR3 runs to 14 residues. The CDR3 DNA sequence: TGTGCTAGCAGCAAAGGACTAGGGCAGGATGAGCAGTTCTTC. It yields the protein CASSKGLGQDEQFF.

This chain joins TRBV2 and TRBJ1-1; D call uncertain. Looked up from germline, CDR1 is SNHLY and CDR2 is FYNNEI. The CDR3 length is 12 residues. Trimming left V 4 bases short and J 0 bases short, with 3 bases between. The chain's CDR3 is CASSGMNTEAFF. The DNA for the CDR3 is TGTGCCAGCAGTGGTATGAACACTGAAGCTTTCTTT.

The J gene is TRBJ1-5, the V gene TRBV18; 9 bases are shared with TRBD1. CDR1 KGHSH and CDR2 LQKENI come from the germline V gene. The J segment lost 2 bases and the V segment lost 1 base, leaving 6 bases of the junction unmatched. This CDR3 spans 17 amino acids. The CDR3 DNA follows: TGTGCCAGCTCACCACGGACAGGGGAGAGGGGCAATCAGCCCCAGCATTTT. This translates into CASSPRTGERGNQPQHF.

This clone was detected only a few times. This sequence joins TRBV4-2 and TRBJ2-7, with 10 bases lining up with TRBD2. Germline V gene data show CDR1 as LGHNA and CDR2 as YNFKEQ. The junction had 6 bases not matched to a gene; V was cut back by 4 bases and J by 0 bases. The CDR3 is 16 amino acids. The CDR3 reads CASSLGSGGFSYEQYF. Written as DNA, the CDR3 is TGTGCCAGCAGCCTGGGTAGCGGGGGGTTCTCCTACGAGCAGTACTTC.

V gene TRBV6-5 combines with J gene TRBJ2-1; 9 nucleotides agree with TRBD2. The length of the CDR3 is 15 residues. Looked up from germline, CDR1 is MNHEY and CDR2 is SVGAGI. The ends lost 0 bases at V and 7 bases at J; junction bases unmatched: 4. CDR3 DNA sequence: TGTGCCAGCAGTTACTCGGGACTAGCCTCAAATGAGCAGTTCTTC. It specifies CASSYSGLASNEQFF.

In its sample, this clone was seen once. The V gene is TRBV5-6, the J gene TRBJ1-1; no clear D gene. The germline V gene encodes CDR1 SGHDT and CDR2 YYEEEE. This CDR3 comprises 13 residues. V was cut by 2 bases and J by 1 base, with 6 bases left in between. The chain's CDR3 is CASSFLQNTEAFF. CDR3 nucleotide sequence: TGTGCCAGCAGCTTCTTACAGAACACTGAAGCTTTCTTT.

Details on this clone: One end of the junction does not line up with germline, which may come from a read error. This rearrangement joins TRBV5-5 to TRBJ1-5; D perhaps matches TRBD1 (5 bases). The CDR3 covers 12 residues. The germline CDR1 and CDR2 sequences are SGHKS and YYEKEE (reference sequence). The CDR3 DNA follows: TGTGCCAGCAGCCCGGAGGGGCCAGGTGGGAGTTTT. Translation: CASSPEGPGGSF.

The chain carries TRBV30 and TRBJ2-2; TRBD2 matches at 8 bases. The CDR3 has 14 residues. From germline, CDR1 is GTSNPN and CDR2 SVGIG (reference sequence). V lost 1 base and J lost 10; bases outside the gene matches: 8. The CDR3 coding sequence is TGTGCCTGGAGTGGGCTAGCGGGCAGCGAGGAGCTGTTTTTT. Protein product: CAWSGLAGSEELFF.

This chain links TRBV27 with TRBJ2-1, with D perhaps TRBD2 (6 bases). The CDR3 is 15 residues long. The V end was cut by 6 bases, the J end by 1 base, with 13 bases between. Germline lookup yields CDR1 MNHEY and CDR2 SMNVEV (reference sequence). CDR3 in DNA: TGTGCCAGCAGCCGCCTTGGAGGGTCCTACAATGAGCAGTTCTTC. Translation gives CASSRLGGSYNEQFF.

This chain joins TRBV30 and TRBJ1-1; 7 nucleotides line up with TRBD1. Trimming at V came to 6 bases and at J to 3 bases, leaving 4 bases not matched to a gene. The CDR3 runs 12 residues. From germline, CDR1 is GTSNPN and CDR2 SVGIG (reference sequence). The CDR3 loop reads CACLDRDTEAFF. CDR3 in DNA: TGTGCCTGTTTAGACAGGGACACTGAAGCTTTCTTT. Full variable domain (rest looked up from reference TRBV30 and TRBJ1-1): SQTIHQWPATLVQPVGSPLSLECTVEGTSNPNLYWYRQAAGRGLQLLFYSVGIGQISSEVPQNLSASRPQDRQFILSSKKLLLSDSGFYLCACLDRDTEAFFGQGTRLTVV.

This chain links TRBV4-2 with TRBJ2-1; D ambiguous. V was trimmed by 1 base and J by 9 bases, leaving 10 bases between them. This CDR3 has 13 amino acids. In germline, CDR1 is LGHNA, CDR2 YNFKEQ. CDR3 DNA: TGTGCCAGCAGCCAAGGACTTATGCTTGAGCAGTTCTTC. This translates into CASSQGLMLEQFF.

CDR3 protein: CASSQVRATSAYEQFF. CDR3 DNA: TGCGCCAGCAGCCAAGTGCGGGCGACTAGCGCCTATGAGCAGTTCTTC. The rearrangement uses TRBV4-1 and TRBJ2-1, with 8 bases identical to TRBD2. V trimming: 1 base; J trimming: 8 bases; junction bases outside the gene matches: 10. The CDR3 runs to 16 residues. Per the germline V gene, CDR1 is MGHRA and CDR2 is YSYEKL.